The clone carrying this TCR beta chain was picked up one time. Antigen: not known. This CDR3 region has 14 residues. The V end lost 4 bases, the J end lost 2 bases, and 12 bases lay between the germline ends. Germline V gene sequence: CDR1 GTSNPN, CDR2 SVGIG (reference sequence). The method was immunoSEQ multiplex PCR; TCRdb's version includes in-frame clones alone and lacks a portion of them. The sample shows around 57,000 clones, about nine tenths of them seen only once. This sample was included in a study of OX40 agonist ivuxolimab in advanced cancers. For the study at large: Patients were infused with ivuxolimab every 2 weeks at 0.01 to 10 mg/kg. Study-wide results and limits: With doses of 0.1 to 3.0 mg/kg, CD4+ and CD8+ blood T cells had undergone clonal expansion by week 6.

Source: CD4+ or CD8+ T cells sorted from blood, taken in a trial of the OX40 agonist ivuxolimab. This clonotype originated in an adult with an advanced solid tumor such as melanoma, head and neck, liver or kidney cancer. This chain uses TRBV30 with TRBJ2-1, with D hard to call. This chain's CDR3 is CAWTGVLPYNEQFF. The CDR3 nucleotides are TGTGCCTGGACCGGAGTCTTACCCTACAATGAGCAGTTCTTC. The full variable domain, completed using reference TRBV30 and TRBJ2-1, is SQTIHQWPATLVQPVGSPLSLECTVEGTSNPNLYWYRQAAGRGLQLLFYSVGIGQISSEVPQNLSASRPQDRQFILSSKKLLLSDSGFYLCAWTGVLPYNEQFFGPGTRLTVL.